This T cell receptor (beta chain) is drawn from a study of T cell repertoires in cytomegalovirus infection. About the study: TCR beta signatures that were public indicated CMV infection and matching HLA type. General study points: What dominated the ex vivo response were HLA-C-restricted CMV-specific TCR beta clonotypes. There were carriers of CMV plus the relevant HLA, and cumulative public TCR beta family frequency identified them.

Germline V CDR1 and CDR2: DFQATT, SNEGSKA (reference sequence). The CDR3 is 12 residues long. V lost 5 bases, J lost 3 bases, and 10 bases lay in between. TCRdb reprocessed the reads via MiXCR and lists one record per CDR3 protein. The sample carries about 230,000 distinct CDR3 sequences, 6.5% recorded once. This clonotype was counted at least ten times. Antigen specificity is unknown. The sequence was collected from a human donor in good health (CMV status not recorded). Some clones in this sample may be carry-over from other donors' samples. The material sequenced was PBMCs. The chain couples TRBV20-1 to TRBJ1-1; D remains unclear. CDR3 loop: CSAQERDTEAFF. As DNA, the CDR3 is TGCAGTGCTCAGGAGCGGGACACTGAAGCTTTCTTT.